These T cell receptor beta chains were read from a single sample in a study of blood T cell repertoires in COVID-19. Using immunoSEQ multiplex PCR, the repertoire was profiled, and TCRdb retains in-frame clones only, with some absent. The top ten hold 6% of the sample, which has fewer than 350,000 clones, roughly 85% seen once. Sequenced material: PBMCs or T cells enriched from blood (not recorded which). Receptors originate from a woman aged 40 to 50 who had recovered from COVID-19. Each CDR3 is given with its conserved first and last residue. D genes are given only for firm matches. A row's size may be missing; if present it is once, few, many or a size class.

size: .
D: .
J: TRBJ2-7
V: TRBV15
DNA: TGTGCCACCAGCAGAGTCAGGTTTTACGAGCAGTACTTC
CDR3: CATSRVRFYEQYF

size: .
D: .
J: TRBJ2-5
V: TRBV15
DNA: TGTGCCACCAGCCCCGGGGCAGGGGCCAAGCTGGAGACCCAGTACTTC
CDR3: CATSPGAGAKLETQYF

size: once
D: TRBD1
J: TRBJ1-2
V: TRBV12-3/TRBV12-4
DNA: TGTGCCAGCAGTCCCGGACAGGGGTATGGCTACACCTTC
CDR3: CASSPGQGYGYTF

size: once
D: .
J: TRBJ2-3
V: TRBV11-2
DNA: TGTGCCAGCAGCTTGCTGTTTGGCAGGAAGAGCACAGATACGCAGTATTTT
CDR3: CASSLLFGRKSTDTQYF

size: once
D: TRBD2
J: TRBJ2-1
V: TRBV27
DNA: TGTGCCAGCAGTTCTCGGACTAGCGGATACAATGAGCAGTTCTTC
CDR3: CASSSRTSGYNEQFF

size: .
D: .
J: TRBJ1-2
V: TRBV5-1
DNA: TGCGCCAGCAGCTTGGTTGGGGGCCCGGGCTATGGCTACACCTTC
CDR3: CASSLVGGPGYGYTF

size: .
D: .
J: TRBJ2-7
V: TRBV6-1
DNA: TGTGCCAGCAGTGAAGAGGCCCCGGACAGACCCTACGAGCAGTACTTC
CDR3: CASSEEAPDRPYEQYF

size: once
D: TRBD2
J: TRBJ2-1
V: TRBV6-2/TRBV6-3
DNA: TGTGCCAGCAGTGATGGGACTAGCGGGAGTCTGGGCAATGAGCAGTTCTTC
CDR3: CASSDGTSGSLGNEQFF

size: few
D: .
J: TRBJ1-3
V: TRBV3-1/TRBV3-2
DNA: TGTGCCAGCAGCCAAGTTGCGAACACCATATATTTT
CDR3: CASSQVANTIYF

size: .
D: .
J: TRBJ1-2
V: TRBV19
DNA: TGTGCCAGCGATCCCGCGGGACGGCTAAATCCCAGGCACTATGGCTACACCTTC
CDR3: CASDPAGRLNPRHYGYTF

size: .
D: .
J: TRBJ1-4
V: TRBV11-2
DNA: TGTGCCAGCAGCTCGGACAGAGTTAATGAAAAACTGTTTTTT
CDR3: CASSSDRVNEKLFF

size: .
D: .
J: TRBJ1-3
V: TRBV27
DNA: TGTGCCAGGGGGACGCAGGGGTTTTGTGGAAACACCATATATTTT
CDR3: CARGTQGFCGNTIYF

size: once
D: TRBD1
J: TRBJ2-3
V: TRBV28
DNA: TGTGCCAGCAGGGGACAGGCGGCCATCCCCACAGATACGCAGTATTTT
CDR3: CASRGQAAIPTDTQYF

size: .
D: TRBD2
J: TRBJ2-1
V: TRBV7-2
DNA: TGTGCCAGCAGCTGGACCGGGACTAGCGGGAGGGCCCTCAATGAGCAGTTCTTC
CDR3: CASSWTGTSGRALNEQFF